This TCR beta chain emerged from a study of blood T cells in healthy people across ages (dated by TCRdb to between 2015 and 2016). Describing the broader study: In model experiments, template switching captured roughly one uniquely barcoded TCR beta cDNA molecule for every two T cells. Age-related changes in TCR beta repertoire diversity were measured in the study by deep sequencing normalized with unique cDNA molecular identifiers. The donors were divided into four age groups: young (average around 17 years), middle-aged (under 40), aged (around 67) and long-lived (about 84). To avoid experimental bias, donors of different ages were distributed randomly across sequencing lanes. The study analyzed two additional independent replicas of 1 million unique cDNA reads from the same blood draw for two donors, one aged 18 to 30 and one aged 80 or older. What the study reported, not specific to this receptor: Since profiling was done on bulk unsorted PBMCs, naive and antigen-experienced compartments could not be conclusively compared. Estimates of total diversity based on one million sequenced T cells were regarded as lower bounds and as underestimates. Observed TCR beta diversity correlated strongly with the percentage of naive T cells measured by flow cytometry. As age increased, observed TCR beta diversity per million T cells dropped in a roughly linear way, and a significant reduction was already evident by age 40. Donor CMV infection status was unknown, potentially confounding age-related changes in expanded clonotypes. Compared with the aged group, the long-lived group had more naive CD4+ T cells, fewer expanded clones and increased TCR diversity, suggesting age selection.

Systemically healthy Caucasian individuals from Russia, some 40 in total and aged roughly 6 to 90 years, were included as donors. Each donor gave approximately 9.4 milliliters of peripheral blood, drawn into EDTA-treated Vacutainer tubes. Ficoll-Paque density-gradient centrifugation was used to isolate PBMCs, with at least 6.5 million per sample. Trizol reagent was used to extract total RNA from the PBMCs, yielding at least 5.5 micrograms per sample. For every donor, an aliquot of PBMCs went through flow cytometry to measure the percentages of naive CD45RAhigh/CD27high T cells. This clonotype was seen at least ten times. Its recognized antigen is unknown. Per-base quality was not reported, and no clone a single base away is much larger than it. The CDR3 sequence holds 16 residues, the cysteine and phenylalanine included. Solely the CDR3 DNA is kept, with 48 bases framed from the first base. The CDR1 and CDR2 encoded by the germline V gene are MNHNS and SASEGT. V is cut by 2 bases and J by 0 bases, and the space between the germline ends is 14 bases.

Library prep was done by 5' RACE. Sequencing took place on an Illumina HiSeq 2500. The second PCR ran for about 7 to 11 cycles and used a J-beta primer mix along with a sample-barcoded 5' primer. A unique molecular identifier was introduced onto each TCR beta cDNA molecule by a template-switch 5' adaptor carrying 12 random nucleotides. Each sample yielded at least 2.5 million CDR3-containing paired-end reads. First-strand cDNA was synthesized from all RNA with the Mint cDNA synthesis kit, primed by a TRBC-specific oligonucleotide. All cDNA was treated with uracil-DNA glycosylase and then went through a first 18-cycle PCR with the universal primers M1SS and BC2_uni_R. For the original study's pipeline: Normalization of each sample was performed by random selection of 1 million high-quality reads, each carrying a distinct molecular identifier. Reads sharing molecular identifiers were discarded rather than binned into consensus sequences. MiTCR, set to a Q25 quality threshold and the strictest error-elimination algorithm, was used for CDR3 identification, clonotype clustering and error correction. A nonparametric unseen species model using Euler transformation provided a lower-bound estimate of total TCR beta diversity. TCRdb ran its own pipeline on the public reads, namely fastp trimming at Q25 and MiXCR clone calling, and kept in-frame beta chains. CDR3 protein duplicates are merged, each entry listing the most common genes and DNA. These V and J calls are TCRdb output, not the study's own analysis. A total of approximately 700,000 distinct CDR3 sequences appear in this sample, roughly 32% of them only once. The top ten clonotypes cover 15% of the sample.

This sequence uses TRBV6-1 and TRBJ2-7; the D element could tentatively be TRBD1 or TRBD2, as 6 bases agree for each. Material: blood. This receptor was taken from a woman older than 75 in good health. Donor details come from another sample of the same person, matched by shared clones. The CDR3 corresponds to CASSETGARRSYEQYF. The bases read TGTGCCAGCAGTGAAACGGGGGCGCGGCGCTCCTACGAGCAGTACTTC.